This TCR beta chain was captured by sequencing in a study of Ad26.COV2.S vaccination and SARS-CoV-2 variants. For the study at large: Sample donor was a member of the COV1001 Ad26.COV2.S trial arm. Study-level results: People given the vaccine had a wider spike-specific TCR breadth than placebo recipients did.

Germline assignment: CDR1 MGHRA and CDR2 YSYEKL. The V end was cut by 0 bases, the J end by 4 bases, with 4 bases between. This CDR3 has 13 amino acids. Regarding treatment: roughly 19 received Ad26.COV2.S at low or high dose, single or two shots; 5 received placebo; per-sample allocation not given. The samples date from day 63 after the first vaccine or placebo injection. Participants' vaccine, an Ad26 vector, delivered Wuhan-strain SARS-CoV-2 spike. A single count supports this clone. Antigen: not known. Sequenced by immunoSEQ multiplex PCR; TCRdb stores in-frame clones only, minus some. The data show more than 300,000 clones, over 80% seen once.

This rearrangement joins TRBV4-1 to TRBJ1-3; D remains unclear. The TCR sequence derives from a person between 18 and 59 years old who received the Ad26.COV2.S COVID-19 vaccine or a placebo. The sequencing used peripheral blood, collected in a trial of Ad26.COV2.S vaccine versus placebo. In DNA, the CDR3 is TGCGCCAGCAGCCAAGATGTAGGAAACACCATATATTTT. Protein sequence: CASSQDVGNTIYF.